This is a list of T cell receptor beta chains from one sample in a study of T cell responses to AZD1222 COVID-19 vaccine. Generated by immunoSEQ multiplex PCR, the TCRdb table keeps only in-frame clones and is missing some. The table includes some 180,000 clones, 91% detected once. Sequenced material: peripheral blood, taken 28 days after the second AZD1222 dose. The receptors here all came from an adult who received the AZD1222 COVID-19 vaccine. Each CDR3 is given with its conserved first and last residue. The D gene is left open where the match is weak. Only some rows state a clone size, as once, few, many or a class for expanded clones.

D	J	V	size	CDR3	DNA
TRBD2	TRBJ2-1	TRBV18	NA	CASSLPPGLADNEQFF	TGTGCCAGCTCACTTCCTCCGGGACTAGCAGACAATGAGCAGTTCTTC
NA	TRBJ2-5	TRBV3-1/TRBV3-2	NA	CASSQGGSRGETQYF	TGTGCCAGCAGCCAAGGAGGGTCTCGGGGGGAGACCCAGTACTTC
NA	TRBJ1-3	TRBV5-8	once	CASSLDRASGNTIYF	TGTGCCAGCAGCTTGGACAGGGCCTCTGGAAACACCATATATTTT
TRBD1	TRBJ1-2	TRBV18	NA	CASSRYRDSDYSYGYTF	TGTGCCAGCTCACGCTACCGGGACAGCGATTACTCTTATGGCTACACCTTC
NA	TRBJ2-5	TRBV6-2/TRBV6-3	NA	CASSLRGSQYF	TGTGCCAGCAGTTTAAGGGGATCCCAGTACTTC
TRBD2	TRBJ2-7	TRBV29-1	NA	CSVQGLAEGEQYF	TGCAGCGTCCAGGGACTAGCGGAGGGGGAGCAGTACTTC
TRBD1	TRBJ2-7	TRBV5-5	NA	CASSSRTGSRNEQYF	TGTGCCAGCAGCTCGAGGACAGGGTCTCGGAACGAGCAGTACTTC
TRBD2	TRBJ2-7	TRBV25-1	NA	CASSEVRASGTYEQYF	TGTGCCAGCAGTGAAGTGCGCGCTAGCGGGACGTACGAGCAGTACTTC
NA	TRBJ1-3	TRBV10-2	NA	CASSTHSSGNTIYF	TGCGCCAGCAGTACCCACAGCTCTGGAAACACCATATATTTT
TRBD1	TRBJ1-2	TRBV7-7	NA	CASSLDRGRGYTF	TGTGCTAGCAGCTTGGACAGGGGGCGCGGCTACACCTTC
TRBD1	TRBJ1-2	TRBV6-2/TRBV6-3	NA	CASSYAPGQGPPNYGYTF	TGTGCCAGCAGTTACGCTCCGGGACAGGGGCCTCCTAACTATGGCTACACCTTC
TRBD2	TRBJ2-1	TRBV25-1	NA	CASSGAGVYNEQFF	TGTGCCAGCAGTGGAGCGGGAGTCTACAATGAGCAGTTCTTC
NA	TRBJ1-6	TRBV9	NA	CASNKGGDGSPLHF	TGTGCCAGCAACAAAGGGGGAGATGGATCACCCCTCCACTTT
NA	TRBJ1-1	TRBV7-9	NA	CASSLRGRENTEAFF	TGTGCCAGCAGCTTACGGGGGCGGGAGAACACTGAAGCTTTCTTT
NA	TRBJ2-7	TRBV21-1	NA	CASRRRYEQYF	TGTGCCAGCCGAAGAAGGTACGAGCAGTACTTC
TRBD1	TRBJ1-6	TRBV2	NA	CASTDRDSASPLHF	TGTGCCAGCACAGACCGGGACAGCGCGTCACCCCTCCACTTT